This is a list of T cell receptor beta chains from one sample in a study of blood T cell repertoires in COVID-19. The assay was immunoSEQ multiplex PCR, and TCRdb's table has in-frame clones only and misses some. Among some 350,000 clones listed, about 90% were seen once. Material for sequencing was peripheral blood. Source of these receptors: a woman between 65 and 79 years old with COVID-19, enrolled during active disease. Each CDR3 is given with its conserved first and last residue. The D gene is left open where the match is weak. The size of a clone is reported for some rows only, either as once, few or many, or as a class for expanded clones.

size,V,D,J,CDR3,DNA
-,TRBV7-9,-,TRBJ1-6,CASSFTGFAPLHF,TGTGCCAGCAGCTTTACAGGGTTCGCACCCCTCCACTTT
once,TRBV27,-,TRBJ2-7,CASSTDSYEQYF,TGTGCCAGCAGTACGGACAGCTACGAGCAGTACTTC
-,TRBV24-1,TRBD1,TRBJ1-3,CATSDSRQGANTIYF,TGTGCCACCAGTGATTCGCGACAGGGGGCCAACACCATATATTTT
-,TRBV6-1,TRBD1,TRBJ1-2,CASSAPGQGAFNYGYTF,TGTGCCAGCAGTGCTCCGGGACAGGGGGCTTTTAACTATGGCTACACCTTC
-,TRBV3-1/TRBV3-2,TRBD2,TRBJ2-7,CASSQRGGGDEQYF,TGTGCCAGCAGCCAGCGGGGGGGCGGCGACGAGCAGTACTTC
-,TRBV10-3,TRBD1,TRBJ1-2,CAISRLGQGDGYTF,TGTGCCATCAGCCGTTTAGGACAGGGTGATGGCTACACCTTC
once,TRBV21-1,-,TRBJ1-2,CASSGHYYYGYTF,TGTGCCAGCAGCGGACACTATTACTATGGCTACACCTTC
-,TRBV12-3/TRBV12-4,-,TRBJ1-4,CASSLAYEAKLFF,TGTGCCAGCAGTTTAGCTTACGAGGCAAAACTGTTTTTT
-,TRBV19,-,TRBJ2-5,CASSPTTGYQETQYF,TGTGCCAGTAGTCCAACGACAGGCTACCAAGAGACCCAGTACTTC
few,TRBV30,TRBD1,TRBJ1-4,CAWRQGAVGEKLFF,TGTGCCTGGAGGCAGGGGGCTGTCGGTGAAAAACTGTTTTTT
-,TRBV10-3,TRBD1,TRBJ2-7,CAIRTGGSEQYF,TGTGCCATCAGGACAGGGGGAAGCGAGCAGTACTTC
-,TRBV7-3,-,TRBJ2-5,CASSSGGETQYF,TGTGCCAGCAGCTCCGGGGGAGAGACCCAGTACTTC
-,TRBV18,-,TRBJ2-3,CASSPPGASTDTQYF,TGTGCCAGCTCACCACCAGGGGCCAGCACAGATACGCAGTATTTT
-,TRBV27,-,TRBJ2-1,CASSLSRGGQGRFYNEQFF,TGTGCCAGCAGTTTATCGAGGGGAGGCCAGGGAAGATTTTACAATGAGCAGTTCTTC
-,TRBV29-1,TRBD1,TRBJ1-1,CSVRVSGGGDTEAFF,TGCAGCGTCCGAGTGTCAGGGGGTGGGGACACTGAAGCTTTCTTT
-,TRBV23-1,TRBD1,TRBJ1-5,CASTQQGARQPQHF,TGCGCCAGCACCCAACAGGGGGCGAGGCAGCCCCAGCATTTT
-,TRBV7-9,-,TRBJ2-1,CASSLWGPSSYNEQFF,TGTGCCAGCAGCTTATGGGGCCCGAGCTCCTACAATGAGCAGTTCTTC
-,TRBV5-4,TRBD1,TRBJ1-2,CASSFDRVGYTF,TGTGCCAGCAGCTTCGACAGGGTTGGCTACACCTTC